These T cell receptor beta chains were read from a single sample in a study of vaccination effects on CD4 cells after COVID-19. Only in-frame clones appear in the TCRdb table, and some are missing; sequencing was by immunoSEQ multiplex PCR. The sample includes 50,000 to 65,000 clones, around three quarters of them seen just once. For these TCRs, the target antigens are not known. Here the sequenced sample was CD4+ T cells from PBMCs cultured with HCoV-229E spike peptides, taken after COVID-19 vaccination. Source of these receptors: a human donor who received a COVID-19 vaccine. Both conserved end residues are part of each CDR3. The order of the fields is V gene, clone size, D gene, J gene, CDR3 protein, CDR3 DNA. A D gene is named only where the DNA matches it firmly. Size is omitted from some rows. Given values are once, few, many or a class for expanded clones.

TRBV3-1/TRBV3-2	.	TRBD1	TRBJ1-6	CASTRAQGGSPLHF	TGTGCCAGCACCAGAGCTCAGGGGGGATCACCCCTCCACTTT
TRBV30	.	.	TRBJ2-6	CAWSEWGDSSGANVLTF	TGTGCCTGGAGCGAGTGGGGGGATAGCTCTGGGGCCAACGTCCTGACTTTC
TRBV3-1/TRBV3-2	.	TRBD2	TRBJ2-5	CASSLSGRLGTQYF	TGTGCCAGCAGCCTTTCCGGGAGGCTAGGGACCCAGTACTTC
TRBV5-1	.	TRBD1	TRBJ1-4	CASSLNPGTVNEKLFF	TGCGCCAGCAGCTTGAATCCCGGGACAGTTAATGAAAAACTGTTTTTT
TRBV7-2	.	TRBD1	TRBJ2-5	CASSLAPPGGQGAQETQYF	TGTGCCAGCAGCTTAGCTCCCCCTGGGGGACAGGGGGCGCAGGAGACCCAGTACTTC
TRBV19	.	.	TRBJ1-5	CASSIDGTPEKSQHF	TGTGCCAGTAGTATAGATGGCACCCCCGAGAAGTCCCAGCATTTT
TRBV6-5	.	TRBD1	TRBJ1-1	CASSGQGAAEAFF	TGTGCCAGCAGCGGACAGGGGGCGGCTGAAGCTTTCTTT
TRBV3-1/TRBV3-2	.	TRBD1	TRBJ1-5	CASSQGNRGSNQPQHF	TGTGCCAGCAGCCAAGGTAACAGGGGTAGCAATCAGCCCCAGCATTTT
TRBV30	.	TRBD1	TRBJ1-4	CAWNRDRGYEKLFF	TGTGCCTGGAATCGGGACAGGGGTTATGAAAAACTGTTTTTT
TRBV7-9	once	TRBD1	TRBJ1-6	CASSLTGQNNSPLHF	TGTGCCAGCAGCTTAACGGGACAGAATAATTCACCCCTCCACTTT
TRBV6-5	.	.	TRBJ1-5	CASSRTDLSPQHF	TGTGCCAGCAGCCGGACTGACCTATCGCCCCAGCATTTT
TRBV7-9	few	TRBD1	TRBJ1-4	CASRRTGGHEKLFF	TGTGCCAGCAGACGTACAGGGGGTCACGAAAAACTGTTTTTT
TRBV5-1	few	.	TRBJ2-2	CASTERSVRPNTGELFF	TGCGCCAGCACCGAGAGGAGCGTCCGTCCGAACACCGGGGAGCTGTTTTTT
TRBV7-2	.	TRBD1	TRBJ2-3	CASSNRQGAMDTQYF	TGTGCCAGCAGCAACCGACAGGGGGCGATGGATACGCAGTATTTT
TRBV6-5	.	.	TRBJ1-5	CASSYERNQPQHF	TGTGCCAGCAGTTACGAACGCAATCAGCCCCAGCATTTT